Below are 5 T cell receptor beta chains sequenced from a single sample in a study of neurological immune-mediated disorders. TCRdb re-called the 5' RACE reads through MiXCR, storing one row per CDR3 protein. The table includes about 66,000 distinct CDR3 sequences, roughly 3.6% detected once. Sequenced material: PBMCs. The receptors derive from a man between 25 and 39 years old with multiple sclerosis.

A word on this clonotype: A single base separates this from a much larger clone, so it may be a read error. The conserved closing phenylalanine or tryptophan is absent in this CDR3, likely reflecting a read error. The chain combines TRBV20-1 with TRBJ2-5, with 8 bases aligning to TRBD1. There are 12 residues in the CDR3. V shed 6 bases and J 3 bases; nucleotides not matched to a gene: 3. Germline V gives CDR1 DFQATT, CDR2 SNEGSKA (reference sequence). CDR3 DNA sequence: TGCAGTGCAAAGGACAGGGAAGAGACCCAGTACATC. Translation gives CSAKDREETQYI.

At least ten counts were recorded for this clonotype. The chain carries TRBV5-1 and TRBJ2-4; possibly TRBD1 for D (5 bases). The V end was cut by 3 bases, the J end by 4 bases, with 8 bases between. Germline lookup yields CDR1 SGHRS and CDR2 YFSETQ. CDR3 length equals 13 residues. The DNA for the CDR3 is TGCGCCAGCAGCTGGGGCGGAAAAAACATTCAGTACTTC. Translated: CASSWGGKNIQYF.

This clonotype was counted ten times or more. V gene TRBV6-5 combines with J gene TRBJ2-3; D not resolved. Trimming removed 0 bases from V and 3 bases from J, with 13 bases in between. Germline CDR1 MNHEY, CDR2 SVGAGI. The CDR3 length is 16 residues. CDR3 nucleotides: TGTGCCAGCAGTTACTCGATGGTAGAGTGGACAGATACGCAGTATTTT. Translation: CASSYSMVEWTDTQYF.

There are many counts of this clonotype. The chain recombines TRBV4-1 with TRBJ2-7; D uncertain. Trimming shortened V by 1 base and J by 4 bases, and 8 bases separated the two germline ends. Per germline, CDR1 MGHRA and CDR2 YSYEKL. CDR3 length: 13 amino acids. DNA of the CDR3: TGCGCCAGCAGCCAAGCCCCAGGTTACGAGCAGTACTTC. It yields the protein CASSQAPGYEQYF.

About this clonotype itself: At one end the junction does not follow the germline gene, possibly because of a read error. The genes are TRBV11-2 and TRBJ1-5; the D is unclear. The germline gives CDR1 SGHAT, CDR2 FQNNGV. The CDR3 is 13 amino acids. The DNA for the CDR3 is TGTGCCAGCAGCTTATGGATTGATCAGCCCCAGAATTTT. Translated: CASSLWIDQPQNF.